Following are 2 T cell receptor beta chains from one sample sequenced in a study of Ad26.COV2.S vaccination and SARS-CoV-2 variants. The table came from immunoSEQ multiplex PCR; TCRdb's copy has only in-frame clones and leaves some out. This sample has around 450,000 clones, with roughly 87% found just once. Treatment noted: about 20 received Ad26.COV2.S at low or high dose, single or two shots; roughly five received placebo; per-sample allocation not given. Repertoires come from day 63 after the first vaccine or placebo injection. The source material was peripheral blood, sampled in a trial of Ad26.COV2.S vaccine versus placebo. The receptors were sampled from a person between 18 and 59 years old who received the Ad26.COV2.S COVID-19 vaccine or a placebo.

The chain uses TRBV21-1 and TRBJ2-7; the table calls TRBD1, which could not be checked here. TRBV21-1 is designated a pseudogene. The CDR3 covers 11 residues. This CDR3 is CASSKRGWQYV. In DNA form, the CDR3 reads TGTGCCAGCAGCAAAAGGGGTTGGCAGTACGTC.

This sequence joins TRBV10-1 and TRBJ1-3; D ambiguous. The germline V gene encodes CDR1 WNHNN and CDR2 SYGVQD (reference sequence). V was cut by 7 bases and J by 4 bases, with 14 bases left in between. CDR3 size: 14 residues. CDR3 protein: CASIYLLAGNTIYF. In DNA form, the CDR3 reads TGCGCCAGCATCTACTTATTAGCCGGAAACACCATATATTTT.